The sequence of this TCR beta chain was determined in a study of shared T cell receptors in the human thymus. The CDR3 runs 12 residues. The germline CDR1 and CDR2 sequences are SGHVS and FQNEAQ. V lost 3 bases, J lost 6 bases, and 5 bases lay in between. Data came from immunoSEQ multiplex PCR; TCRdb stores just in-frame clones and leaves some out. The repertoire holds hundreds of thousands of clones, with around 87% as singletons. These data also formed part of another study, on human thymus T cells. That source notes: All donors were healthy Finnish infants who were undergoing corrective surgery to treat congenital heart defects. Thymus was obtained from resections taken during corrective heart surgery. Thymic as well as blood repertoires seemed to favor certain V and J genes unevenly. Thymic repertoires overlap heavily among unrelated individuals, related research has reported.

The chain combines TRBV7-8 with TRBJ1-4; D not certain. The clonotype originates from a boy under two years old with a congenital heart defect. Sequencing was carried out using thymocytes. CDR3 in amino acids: CASSFGDEKLFF. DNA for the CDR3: TGTGCCAGCAGCTTCGGGGATGAAAAACTGTTTTTT.